This T cell receptor beta chain was found in a study of cytomegalovirus exposure and HLA in healthy donors. Points from the study as a whole: Researchers reported that a few CMV-associated chains were confirmed in vitro as CMV antigen-specific. Whilst most TCR sequences proved rare, a subset of public TCRs occurred across many donors. It was assumed in the presence/absence analyses that sequencing depth was roughly uniform across donors.

This CDR3 comprises 15 residues. CDR1 and CDR2 (germline): SGHRS, YFSETQ. Between the trimmed V and J ends, which lost 0 bases and 0 bases, there was a span of 10 bases. Primers for the PCR totalled 60 Vbeta and 13 Jbeta. Profiled with immunoSEQ multiplex PCR; TCRdb holds only in-frame clones, not every one. The sample consists of under 200,000 clones, around 79% of them appearing once. With respect to this clone: Its matching antigen is unknown.

This TCR was recovered from a male donor in good health and CMV-seropositive. The chain links TRBV5-1 to TRBJ2-7; maybe TRBD1 (6 bases). Sequenced sample: PBMCs. In DNA, the CDR3 is TGCGCCAGCAGCTTGGCGGTGGACAGCTCCTACGAGCAGTACTTC. Encoded protein: CASSLAVDSSYEQYF.